One and the same sample provided the 22 T cell receptor beta chains below, sequenced in a study of cytomegalovirus exposure and HLA in healthy donors. 13 Jbeta primers and 60 Vbeta primers were used for the PCR. Sequenced by immunoSEQ multiplex PCR; TCRdb stores in-frame clones only, minus some. The sample contains approximately 180,000 clones, about 72% of which appear only once. What was sequenced was PBMCs. Every receptor here comes from a human donor in good health.

The rearrangement joins TRBV7-3 to TRBJ1-1; the match to TRBD1 covers 8 bases. This CDR3 is 14 amino acids long. With 2 bases clipped from V and 2 bases from J, the junction kept 1 base outside the gene matches. Germline-derived CDR1 and CDR2 are SGHTA and FQGTGA. CDR3 bases: TGTGCCAGCAGCTTAGGGACAGGTAACACTGAAGCTTTCTTT. This encodes CASSLGTGNTEAFF.

The CDR3 spells CASSGSGQAVGYGYTF. CDR3 DNA: TGTGCCAGCAGTGGGTCGGGACAGGCGGTGGGCTATGGCTACACCTTC. The chain recombines TRBV2 with TRBJ1-2; 8 bases align to TRBD1. This CDR3 has 16 amino acids. Losses at the gene ends were 4 bases for V and 4 bases for J; bases not matched to a gene: 11. The germline gives CDR1 SNHLY, CDR2 FYNNEI.

This chain uses TRBV5-1 with TRBJ2-1, with 13 bases fitting TRBD2. In germline, CDR1 is SGHRS, CDR2 YFSETQ. The CDR3 covers 15 residues. Trimming cost V 2 bases and J 6 bases; bases outside gene matches: 2. CDR3 amino acids: CASSFTSGGANEQFF. The CDR3 DNA sequence: TGCGCCAGCAGCTTTACTAGCGGGGGGGCCAATGAGCAGTTCTTC.

The V gene is TRBV5-6, the J gene TRBJ1-2; 9 bases are shared with TRBD1. CDR3 length: 14 amino acids. The germline CDR1 and CDR2 sequences are SGHDT and YYEEEE. The junction had 4 bases not matched to a gene; V was cut back by 4 bases and J by 3 bases. The CDR3 sequence is CASSPGQGHYGYTF. DNA of the CDR3: TGTGCCAGCAGCCCCGGACAGGGGCACTATGGCTACACCTTC. The whole variable domain, filled in from reference TRBV5-6 and TRBJ1-2, reads DAGVTQSPTHLIKTRGQQVTLRCSPKSGHDTVSWYQQALGQGPQFIFQYYEEEERQRGNFPDRFSGHQFPNYSSELNVNALLLGDSALYLCASSPGQGHYGYTFGSGTRLTVV.

The chain couples TRBV6-1 to TRBJ1-2; 8 positions match TRBD1. The length of the CDR3 is 13 residues. Germline V gives CDR1 MNHNS, CDR2 SASEGT. Unmatched junction bases numbered 7, after V lost 6 bases and J lost 7 bases. In DNA, the CDR3 is TGTGCCAGCAGAACGGACAGGGAGGGTGGCTACACCTTC. The encoded protein is CASRTDREGGYTF.

The chain links TRBV7-9 to TRBJ2-5; TRBD2 agrees at 11 bases. Germline V CDR1 and CDR2: SEHNR, FQNEAQ (reference sequence). V lost 1 base to trimming and J lost 6 bases; unmatched junction nucleotides: 4. The CDR3 contains 15 residues. CDR3 in amino acids: CASSLGGLAVQTQYF. The CDR3 DNA is TGTGCCAGCAGCTTAGGGGGACTAGCGGTGCAGACCCAGTACTTC.

This clone was counted once. The chain carries TRBV5-4 and TRBJ1-1; 9 bases match TRBD1. CDR1 and CDR2 (germline): SGHNT, YYREEE (reference sequence). Trimming at V came to 5 bases and at J to 3 bases, leaving 8 bases not matched to a gene. The CDR3 length is 15 residues. CDR3 amino acids: CASSRDRVVDTEAFF. The DNA of the CDR3 is TGTGCCAGCAGTCGGGACAGGGTCGTGGACACTGAAGCTTTCTTT.

V usage is TRBV21-1 and J usage is TRBJ2-3; TRBD1, the table's D call, was not compared with the DNA. TRBV21-1 has pseudogene status. CDR3 length: 17 amino acids. CDR3 sequence (DNA): TGTGCCAGCAGCAAAGTTGGCACAGTCACTAGCACAGATACGCAGTATTTT. Protein sequence: CASSKVGTVTSTDTQYF.

This clone was detected a few times. The chain uses TRBV6-5 and TRBJ1-4, with no clear D. The V end lost 0 bases, the J end lost 4 bases, and 12 bases lay between the germline ends. The CDR3 runs to 16 residues. Germline-derived CDR1 and CDR2 are MNHEY and SVGAGI. As DNA, the CDR3 is TGTGCCAGCAGTTACTCGATCACCGCTAATAATGAAAAACTGTTTTTT. Its protein is CASSYSITANNEKLFF.

The V call is TRBV30, the J call TRBJ1-4; 9 nucleotides match TRBD1. The CDR3 has 14 amino acids. Germline V CDR1 and CDR2: GTSNPN, SVGIG (reference sequence). The V gene end was trimmed by 5 bases and the J gene end by 7 bases; junction bases not matched to a gene: 8. The CDR3 DNA sequence: TGTGCCTGGGATCAAGGGACAGGGTTTGAAAAACTGTTTTTT. Encoded protein: CAWDQGTGFEKLFF. The entire variable domain, with the rest obtained from reference TRBV30 and TRBJ1-4, is as follows: SQTIHQWPATLVQPVGSPLSLECTVEGTSNPNLYWYRQAAGRGLQLLFYSVGIGQISSEVPQNLSASRPQDRQFILSSKKLLLSDSGFYLCAWDQGTGFEKLFFGSGTQLSVL.

The chain uses TRBV6-1 and TRBJ2-2, with 14 bases fitting TRBD2. Trimming at V came to 4 bases and at J to 5 bases, leaving 6 bases not matched to a gene. The germline V gene has CDR1 MNHNS and CDR2 SASEGT. This CDR3 region has 17 residues. The CDR3 region is CASSGGTSGGLTGELFF. The CDR3 DNA follows: TGTGCCAGCAGTGGGGGGACTAGCGGGGGCCTGACCGGGGAGCTGTTTTTT.

This clone was seen just once. This rearrangement joins TRBV7-8 to TRBJ2-7; TRBD1 might be the D (6 bases). Germline V lookup: CDR1 SGHVS, CDR2 FQNEAQ. The CDR3 consists of 14 residues. V was trimmed by 5 bases and J by 3 bases, leaving 14 bases between them. The CDR3 sequence: CASSLTGSFYEQYF. CDR3 nucleotide sequence: TGTGCCAGCAGCCTTACAGGGAGCTTCTACGAGCAGTACTTC.

The chain uses TRBV29-1 and TRBJ2-5, with D maybe TRBD1 (5 bases). The V end lost 6 bases, the J end lost 4 bases, and 24 bases lay between the germline ends. This CDR3 comprises 16 residues. Looked up from germline, CDR1 is SQVTM and CDR2 is ANQGSEA. CDR3 loop: CSVRRDGRARRETQYF. CDR3 nucleotides: TGCAGCGTCCGAAGGGATGGCAGGGCAAGAAGAGAGACCCAGTACTTC.

The rearrangement uses TRBV6-6 and TRBJ1-2; 9 bases map to TRBD1. The CDR3 length is 16 residues. Germline loops: CDR1 MNHNY, CDR2 SVGAGI (reference sequence). After removal of 4 bases from V and 0 bases from J, the junction contained 6 bases not matched to a gene. As DNA, the CDR3 is TGTGCCAGCAGTTCCGACAGGGGGAATTCTAACTATGGCTACACCTTC. Translation: CASSSDRGNSNYGYTF.

The chain couples TRBV19 to TRBJ2-1; TRBD2 matches 9 bases. The length of the CDR3 is 15 residues. Germline V gives CDR1 LNHDA, CDR2 SQIVND (reference sequence). V shed 2 bases and J 6 bases; nucleotides not matched to a gene: 5. The CDR3 region has the DNA TGTGCCAGTAGTATAATAGCGGGGGAGGGCAATGAGCAGTTCTTC. This sequence encodes CASSIIAGEGNEQFF.

V is TRBV7-8 and J is TRBJ2-2, with 10 bases that match TRBD1. CDR3 length equals 16 residues. CDR1 and CDR2 from the germline V gene are SGHVS and FQNEAQ. Losses at the gene ends were 4 bases for V and 4 bases for J; bases not matched to a gene: 6. DNA of the CDR3: TGTGCCAGCAGCTCAGCCGGGACAGGGGCCACCGGGGAGCTGTTTTTT. It is translated as CASSSAGTGATGELFF.

The rearrangement uses TRBV2 and TRBJ2-3; no clear D. In germline, CDR1 is SNHLY, CDR2 FYNNEI. The CDR3 has 14 amino acids. The V gene lost 7 bases and the J gene lost 6 bases, with 17 bases spanning the gap. CDR3 bases: TGTGCCAGCAATGGTTGGGTCAGCGCCGATACGCAGTATTTT. Its protein product is CASNGWVSADTQYF.

The rearrangement links TRBV6-5 to TRBJ2-5; TRBD2 matches 7 bases. Unmatched junction bases numbered 3, after V lost 0 bases and J lost 5 bases. The CDR3 runs 14 residues. Germline CDR1 reads MNHEY; CDR2 reads SVGAGI. CDR3 in amino acids: CASSYSTSAETQYF. Written as DNA, the CDR3 is TGTGCCAGCAGTTACTCAACTAGCGCGGAGACCCAGTACTTC.

This clone was recorded a few times. The V and J genes are TRBV6-1 and TRBJ2-7, with D tentatively TRBD2 (5 bases). This CDR3 comprises 11 residues. Trimming removed 6 bases from V and 5 bases from J, with 8 bases in between. Looked up from germline, CDR1 is MNHNS and CDR2 is SASEGT. CDR3 loop: CASSFGDEQYF. In DNA form, the CDR3 reads TGTGCCAGCAGCTTCGGGGACGAGCAGTACTTC.

CDR3 nucleotides: TGTGCCAGCAGCACCGGACTGGGGGGGGCCGGGGAGCTGTTTTTT. It translates to CASSTGLGGAGELFF. This chain uses TRBV6-6 with TRBJ2-2, with 7 bases matching TRBD2. With 6 bases clipped from V and 6 bases from J, the junction kept 10 bases outside the gene matches. The length of the CDR3 is 15 residues. From germline, CDR1 is MNHNY and CDR2 SVGAGI (reference sequence).

The gene calls are TRBV27 and TRBJ1-6; a weak D match, TRBD1 (5 bases). CDR3 length: 14 residues. Trimming removed 2 bases from V and 7 bases from J, with 9 bases in between. Germline V gene lookup returns CDR1 MNHEY and CDR2 SMNVEV (reference sequence). The CDR3 DNA reads as TGTGCCAGCAGTTTAAGGCAGGGCAATTCACCCCTCCACTTT. It yields the protein CASSLRQGNSPLHF.

The chain employs TRBV5-4 and TRBJ2-7; possible D gene TRBD1, 5 bases. The germline V gene has CDR1 SGHNT and CDR2 YYREEE (reference sequence). V shed 2 bases and J shed 3 bases, with 15 bases lying between them. The CDR3 consists of 15 residues. CDR3 amino acids: CASSFGPGIGYEQYF. The CDR3 DNA is TGTGCCAGCAGCTTCGGTCCAGGGATTGGCTACGAGCAGTACTTC.